This T cell receptor (beta chain) was sequenced in a study of blood T cell repertoires in COVID-19. Method: immunoSEQ multiplex PCR; TCRdb's copy keeps in-frame clones and lacks some. This sample has 150,000 or so clones, with about four fifths found just once. This clone has a handful of counts. Per germline, CDR1 KGHDR and CDR2 SFDVKD. The germline V and J ends were trimmed by 7 bases and 1 base, with 9 bases remaining between them. The CDR3 has 13 residues. The source of this sequence is a middle-aged man who had recovered from COVID-19. Sequencing was done on a sample of PBMCs or T cells enriched from blood (not recorded which). The chain employs TRBV24-1 and TRBJ1-1, with a possible D match to TRBD1 (6 bases). This CDR3 reads CATRGTTNTEAFF. The CDR3 DNA is TGTGCCACCAGGGGGACAACGAACACTGAAGCTTTCTTT.